This entry lists 31 T cell receptor beta chains sequenced from one sample in a study of molecular identifiers for immune sequencing clone quantification. TCRdb itself ran the PCR reads through MiXCR, one entry per CDR3 protein. The sample records about 510,000 distinct CDR3 sequences, less than 30% being singletons. Sequenced sample: naive CD8+ T cells from blood, with Jurkat cell RNA spiked in. Subset given: FACS-sorted CD8+CD4-CCR7+CD45RA+ naive T cells. These TCRs come from a human donor in good health. Some libraries in this study had Jurkat cell RNA spiked in.

In the case of this clonotype: A much larger clone is a single base away; this may be a read error. The CDR3 carries no conserved terminal phenylalanine or tryptophan, so it likely arises from a read error. J is TRBJ2-7 and V is TRBV10-3; the match to TRBD1 covers 10 bases. This CDR3 is 13 amino acids long. Germline CDR1 ENHRY, CDR2 SYGVKD. After removal of 7 bases from V and 1 base from J, the junction contained 1 base not matched to a gene. The CDR3 bases are TGTGCCATCATGGACAGGGGGTCCTACGAGCAGTACCTC. This gives the protein CAIMDRGSYEQYL.

This clonotype was seen ten or more times. The CDR3: CASSGREGLAGPETQYF. CDR3 sequence (DNA): TGTGCCAGCAGTGGCAGGGAGGGACTAGCGGGGCCAGAGACCCAGTACTTC. This chain links TRBV28 with TRBJ2-5, with 13 nucleotides matching TRBD2. V lost 5 bases and J lost 4; bases outside the gene matches: 10. Per germline, CDR1 MDHEN and CDR2 SYDVKM. The CDR3 is 17 residues long. Supplemented by reference TRBV28 and TRBJ2-5, the full variable domain reads DVKVTQSSRYLVKRTGEKVFLECVQDMDHENMFWYRQDPGLGLRLIYFSYDVKMKEKGDIPEGYSVSREKKERFSLILESASTNQTSMYLCASSGREGLAGPETQYFGPGTRLLVL.

This rearrangement joins TRBV5-3 to TRBJ2-2; 10 positions match TRBD2. TRBV5-3 is flagged as an ORF with uncertain function. This CDR3 is 18 amino acids long. J was trimmed by 4 bases and V by 8 bases; bases with no gene match: 17. Here the CDR3 reads CASSPFISGRLSTGELFF. In DNA form, the CDR3 reads TGTGCCAGCAGCCCCTTCATTAGCGGGAGGTTAAGCACCGGGGAGCTGTTTTTT.

This clonotype appeared a few times. This chain joins TRBV19 and TRBJ2-1; D may match TRBD1 or TRBD2 (6 bases each). Germline lookup yields CDR1 LNHDA and CDR2 SQIVND (reference sequence). Between the trimmed V and J ends, which lost 3 bases and 3 bases, there was a span of 15 bases. The CDR3 consists of 16 residues. The CDR3 DNA sequence: TGTGCCAGTAGTATTTCTGGGGCGGGACACTACAATGAGCAGTTCTTC. Its protein is CASSISGAGHYNEQFF.

This clonotype showed up just a few times. The chain recombines TRBV12-3 or TRBV12-4 with TRBJ2-1; TRBD2 agrees at 11 bases. V shed 6 bases and J 7 bases; nucleotides not matched to a gene: 5. The CDR3 has 14 amino acids. This CDR3 reads CASSLGLAANEQFF. The CDR3 DNA reads TGTGCCAGCAGCCTGGGACTAGCGGCTAATGAGCAGTTCTTC.

This clonotype was seen repeatedly, ten times or more. The J gene is TRBJ2-7, the V gene TRBV5-4; the D gene is possibly TRBD2 (5 bases). The CDR3 is 16 amino acids. V was pared by 0 bases and J by 5 bases, with 18 bases between. Germline-derived CDR1 and CDR2 are SGHNT and YYREEE (reference sequence). This CDR3 reads CASSLEGLALPDEQYF. The CDR3 DNA sequence: TGTGCCAGCAGCTTGGAAGGTCTAGCCCTCCCCGACGAGCAGTACTTC.

This clonotype was seen at least ten times. This rearrangement joins TRBV13 to TRBJ2-5; D is undetermined. The CDR3 is 14 amino acids. Germline CDR1 reads PRHDT; CDR2 reads FYEKMQ (reference sequence). V lost 0 bases to trimming and J lost 0 bases, with 5 bases between them. The CDR3 DNA reads as TGTGCCAGCAGCTTAGGACAGAACCAAGAGACCCAGTACTTC. This gives the protein CASSLGQNQETQYF.

This clonotype has only a few counts. This chain joins TRBV7-6 and TRBJ2-1; TRBD1 matches at 10 bases. The CDR3 spans 16 residues. Germline V gene data show CDR1 as SGHVS and CDR2 as FNYEAQ. The V and J ends lost 1 base and 7 bases, in that order; junction bases with no gene match: 7. CDR3 protein: CASSLDPGQGKNEQFF. The CDR3 region has the DNA TGTGCCAGCAGCTTAGACCCGGGACAGGGGAAGAATGAGCAGTTCTTC.

This clonotype was seen many times. This chain connects TRBV10-3 to TRBJ2-6; D not certain. V lost 4 bases and J 0 bases, leaving 7 bases between the germline ends. Germline CDR1 reads ENHRY; CDR2 reads SYGVKD. This CDR3 has 15 residues. CDR3 sequence reads: CAISAPTSGANVLTF. The CDR3 DNA follows: TGTGCCATCAGTGCCCCGACCTCTGGGGCCAACGTCCTGACTTTC.

The chain uses TRBV10-3 and TRBJ2-1; 12 bases line up with TRBD2. The J segment lost 1 base and the V segment lost 3 bases, leaving 4 bases of the junction unmatched. The CDR3 spans 17 residues. Germline V gives CDR1 ENHRY, CDR2 SYGVKD. The CDR3 region is CAISDWLAGGSYNEQFF. DNA of the CDR3: TGTGCCATCAGTGATTGGCTAGCGGGAGGGTCCTACAATGAGCAGTTCTTC.

This clonotype has only a few counts. The chain has TRBV13 and TRBJ1-4; D gene ambiguous. CDR1 and CDR2 (germline): PRHDT, FYEKMQ (reference sequence). The V end lost 0 bases, the J end lost 10 bases, and 6 bases lay between the germline ends. The CDR3 covers 12 residues. CDR3 region: CASSLGLGKLFF. CDR3 DNA sequence: TGTGCCAGCAGCTTAGGCCTGGGAAAACTGTTTTTT.

This clonotype was seen repeatedly, ten times or more. This sequence joins TRBV29-1 and TRBJ2-3, with 9 positions matching TRBD2. This CDR3 is 15 amino acids long. J was trimmed by 2 bases and V by 3 bases; bases with no gene match: 6. In germline, CDR1 is SQVTM, CDR2 ANQGSEA. The CDR3 sequence: CSVDSSGRPTDTQYF. The CDR3 DNA reads as TGCAGCGTTGATTCCAGCGGGAGGCCCACAGATACGCAGTATTTT.

This clonotype was counted a few times. DNA for the CDR3: TGTGCCAGCCCAACCGGCGGGGAGCTGTTTTTT. Amino acid sequence: CASPTGGELFF. The chain joins TRBV7-9 to TRBJ2-2, with D unclear. The length of the CDR3 is 11 residues. Per germline, CDR1 SEHNR and CDR2 FQNEAQ (reference sequence). The V and J ends lost 8 bases and 7 bases respectively, with 8 bases between them. Full variable domain (missing parts from reference TRBV7-9 and TRBJ2-2): DTGVSQNPRHKITKRGQNVTFRCDPISEHNRLYWYRQTLGQGPEFLTYFQNEAQLEKSRLLSDRFSAERPKGSFSTLEIQRTEQGDSAMYLCASPTGGELFFGEGSRLTVL.

This clonotype was counted between two and nine times. The gene calls are TRBV7-9 and TRBJ1-1; TRBD1 might be the D (6 bases). The CDR3 length is 16 residues. Germline assignment: CDR1 SEHNR and CDR2 FQNEAQ (reference sequence). Trimming cost V 11 bases and J 1 base, with 23 bases left between them. As DNA, the CDR3 is TGTGCCGGTTCGTCGACCGGGAGGGGGTGGAACACTGAAGCTTTCTTT. Amino acid sequence: CAGSSTGRGWNTEAFF.

J is TRBJ2-7 and V is TRBV5-5, with TRBD1 as a possible D gene (6 bases). Per the germline V gene, CDR1 is SGHKS and CDR2 is YYEKEE (reference sequence). The CDR3 sequence is 14 residues long. V was trimmed by 4 bases and J by 3 bases, leaving 14 bases between them. CDR3 nucleotide sequence: TGTGCCAGCAGCGTGACAGGCGGAGTCTACGAGCAGTACTTC. Translated, it gives CASSVTGGVYEQYF.

A remark on this clonotype: This sequence may be a read error, since a much larger clone differs from it by one base. This chain uses TRBV19 with TRBJ2-2, with 7 positions matching TRBD1. The CDR3 sequence is 15 residues long. Trimming took 5 bases from V and 4 from J; bases not matched to a gene: 7. Germline V gives CDR1 LNHDA, CDR2 SQIVND (reference sequence). CDR3 in DNA: TGTGCCAGTAGTCCAGGACAGGAACTCACCGGGGAGCTGTTTTTT. It yields the protein CASSPGQELTGELFF.

V is TRBV7-6 and J is TRBJ2-2; 7 positions agree with TRBD2. The CDR3 loop spans 15 amino acids. Germline V CDR1 and CDR2: SGHVS, FNYEAQ. V gave up 6 bases and J gave up 6 bases; unmatched junction bases: 10. The CDR3 here is CASSCWGGESGELFF. The CDR3 nucleotides are TGTGCCAGCAGTTGTTGGGGAGGGGAGTCCGGGGAGCTGTTTTTT.

The CDR3 region is CASSQDPGEETQYF. The DNA for the CDR3 is TGCGCCAGCAGCCAAGATCCAGGGGAAGAGACCCAGTACTTC. The gene calls are TRBV4-1 and TRBJ2-5, with D possibly matching TRBD1 (6 bases). The V gene lost 0 bases and the J gene lost 3 bases, with 8 bases spanning the gap. The CDR3 is 14 amino acids. Looked up from germline, CDR1 is MGHRA and CDR2 is YSYEKL.

This clonotype was detected a few times. This rearrangement joins TRBV6-4 to TRBJ1-1, with D unresolved. Trimming removed 4 bases from V and 0 bases from J, with 9 bases in between. The germline gives CDR1 MRHNA, CDR2 SNTAGT. This CDR3 spans 14 amino acids. The CDR3 sequence is CASSGEDLNTEAFF. CDR3 in DNA: TGTGCCAGCAGTGGGGAGGATTTGAACACTGAAGCTTTCTTT.

This clonotype occurred many times. J is TRBJ1-5 and V is TRBV28, with D perhaps TRBD1 (5 bases). From germline, CDR1 is MDHEN and CDR2 SYDVKM. The CDR3 contains 16 residues. V was trimmed by 7 bases and J by 0 bases, leaving 16 bases between them. This CDR3 is CASTLGPGNSNQPQHF. CDR3 DNA sequence: TGTGCCAGCACCCTGGGTCCAGGGAATAGCAATCAGCCCCAGCATTTT.

V is TRBV27 and J is TRBJ2-3; the D is unclear. Looked up from germline, CDR1 is MNHEY and CDR2 is SMNVEV (reference sequence). CDR3 length: 13 amino acids. V was clipped by 8 bases and J by 0 bases, with 9 bases between them. CDR3 in amino acids: CASGVPSTDTQYF. DNA of the CDR3: TGTGCCAGCGGTGTCCCTAGCACAGATACGCAGTATTTT.

This clonotype was recorded many times. This rearrangement joins TRBV12-3 or TRBV12-4 to TRBJ1-5; no clear D. With 5 bases removed from V and 4 bases from J, the gap between germline ends came to 9 bases. The CDR3 consists of 13 residues. In DNA, the CDR3 is TGTGCCAGCAGTGAGACTAGAAATCAGCCCCAGCATTTT. Translating it yields CASSETRNQPQHF.

This clonotype has only a few counts. The chain combines TRBV10-3 with TRBJ2-3; D is unresolved. V was clipped by 3 bases and J by 0 bases, with 7 bases between them. CDR1 and CDR2 (germline): ENHRY, SYGVKD. This CDR3 has 14 residues. CDR3 in amino acids: CAISDVISTDTQYF. The CDR3 DNA is TGTGCCATCAGTGACGTCATCAGCACAGATACGCAGTATTTT.

The CDR3 DNA is TGCGCCAGCAGCCTCCGGGGTGGGGATGTCACCGGGGAGCTGTTTTTT. This encodes CASSLRGGDVTGELFF. The rearrangement uses TRBV4-1 and TRBJ2-2, with D possibly TRBD2 on 5 matching bases. The germline V gene has CDR1 MGHRA and CDR2 YSYEKL. CDR3 length equals 16 residues. V lost 4 bases and J lost 4, with 16 bases in between.

This clonotype was counted ten times or more. The chain has TRBV12-3 or TRBV12-4 and TRBJ2-3; the D is unclear. This CDR3 has 13 residues. Trimming stripped 4 bases from V and 2 bases from J, with 7 bases between. CDR3 in amino acids: CASSYLPTDTQYF. The CDR3 nucleotides read TGTGCCAGCAGTTACCTGCCCACAGATACGCAGTATTTT.

This clonotype was observed a few times. The chain carries TRBV28 and TRBJ1-2, with no clear D. Germline CDR1 reads MDHEN; CDR2 reads SYDVKM. Trimming took 3 bases from V and 8 from J, leaving 7 bases between them. This CDR3 contains 11 residues. This chain's CDR3 is CASSFSEGYTF. In DNA, the CDR3 is TGTGCCAGCAGTTTCTCAGAGGGCTACACCTTC.

This clonotype was picked up one time. A much more abundant neighbour one base away suggests this may be a read error. This rearrangement joins TRBV5-4 to TRBJ2-7; 9 bases are a match to TRBD2. V dropped 1 base and J dropped 9; count of bases not matched to a gene: 14. This CDR3 comprises 16 residues. The germline gives CDR1 SGHNT, CDR2 YYREEE (reference sequence). The CDR3 is CASSLTAGGRAAWQYF. CDR3 bases: TGTGCCAGCAGCTTGACAGCCGGCGGGAGGGCCGCATGGCAGTACTTC.

Comment on this clonotype: This could be a read error, since a much larger clone is one nucleotide away. This chain joins TRBV7-9 and TRBJ2-3; 12 bases fit TRBD2. The CDR3 is 17 amino acids. V lost 4 bases and J lost 6; bases outside the gene matches: 11. Germline-derived CDR1 and CDR2 are SEHNR and FQNEAQ (reference sequence). The CDR3 region is CASSSGLAGQCGDTQYF. The CDR3 coding sequence is TGTGCCAGCAGCTCGGGACTAGCGGGCCAGTGTGGGGATACGCAGTATTTT.

This clonotype was seen more than once but under ten times. The chain carries TRBV5-4 and TRBJ1-4; D is possibly TRBD1 (5 bases). CDR1 and CDR2 from the germline V gene are SGHNT and YYREEE (reference sequence). This CDR3 has 16 residues. The germline V and J ends were trimmed by 3 bases and 4 bases, with 16 bases remaining between them. For the CDR3, the DNA is TGTGCCAGCAGCTCGAACTCAGGGTCAAGTAATGAAAAACTGTTTTTT. Translating it yields CASSSNSGSSNEKLFF. Full variable domain (remainder filled in from reference TRBV5-4 and TRBJ1-4): ETGVTQSPTHLIKTRGQQVTLRCSSQSGHNTVSWYQQALGQGPQFIFQYYREEENGRGNFPPRFSGLQFPNYSSELNVNALELDDSALYLCASSSNSGSSNEKLFFGSGTQLSVL.

Written as DNA, the CDR3 is TGTGCCAGTAGTACAGGGAGCCCAAGCACAGATACGCAGTATTTT. This codes for CASSTGSPSTDTQYF. The chain recombines TRBV19 with TRBJ2-3, with D possibly called TRBD1 or TRBD2 (5 bases each). Germline V CDR1 and CDR2: LNHDA, SQIVND (reference sequence). This CDR3 region has 15 residues. Trimming shortened V by 4 bases and J by 0 bases, and 11 bases separated the two germline ends.

The genes are TRBV6-5 and TRBJ2-5; weak D call: TRBD2 (6 bases). This CDR3 spans 16 amino acids. Trimming removed 7 bases from V and 2 bases from J, with 20 bases in between. Germline CDR1 MNHEY, CDR2 SVGAGI. The CDR3 nucleotides are TGTGCCAGCATGATTCTCGGAGGGGTCCGTCAAGAGACCCAGTACTTC. Translating it yields CASMILGGVRQETQYF.